This T cell receptor (beta chain) appears in the sequencing data of a study of control samples from healthy donors and cancer patients. V lost 3 bases and J 7 bases, leaving 13 bases between the germline ends. The CDR3 consists of 14 residues. Germline V gene lookup returns CDR1 LNHDA and CDR2 SQIVND (reference sequence). Here immunoSEQ multiplex PCR was the method, and the copy in TCRdb shows in-frame clones only, minus some. The repertoire consists of 100,000 to 150,000 clones, with roughly 84% occurring once and the leading ten covering about 8.7%. The sequencing input was blood. The TCR sequence derives from a man aged 35 to 55 in good health. The chain combines TRBV19 with TRBJ2-1; TRBD1 might be the D (6 bases). The CDR3 nucleotides are TGTGCCAGTAGTATGCTGACAGGTCCGAATGAGCAGTTCTTC. This translates into CASSMLTGPNEQFF. The full variable domain, rest sourced from reference TRBV19 and TRBJ2-1, is DGGITQSPKYLFRKEGQNVTLSCEQNLNHDAMYWYRQDPGQGLRLIYYSQIVNDFQKGDIAEGYSVSREKKESFPLTVTSAQKNPTAFYLCASSMLTGPNEQFFGPGTRLTVL.